Listed below are T cell receptor beta chains from one sample, sequenced in a study of T-cell reconstitution after alpha-beta-depleted transplantation in children. In TCRdb, the PCR reads were re-called with MiXCR into one record per CDR3 protein. The profile covers 450,000 to 600,000 distinct CDR3 sequences, with approximately 20% appearing a single time and approximately 3% taken by the ten largest. Material: PBMCs from the stem cell graft donor, obtained from the stem cell graft. Receptor source: a human donor who donated a stem cell graft to a child with acute lymphoblastic leukemia. The CDR3 runs from the conserved cysteine through the conserved F or W. The D gene is left open where the match is weak. Only some rows state a clone size, as once, few, many or a class for expanded clones.

d_gene | abundance | j_gene | v_gene | CDR3nt | CDR3aa
TRBD1 | - | TRBJ2-5 | TRBV7-9 | TGTGCCAGCAGCCCCCACCGGGACAGGGAAGAGACCCAGTACTTC | CASSPHRDREETQYF
- | few | TRBJ2-7 | TRBV6-1 | TGTGCCAGCAGTCGAGGCTTAGAGGGTGAAGAGCAGTACTTC | CASSRGLEGEEQYF
TRBD2 | - | TRBJ2-3 | TRBV5-1 | TGCGCCAGCAAGCTAGCGGGAGTTACAGATACGCAGTATTTT | CASKLAGVTDTQYF
TRBD2 | - | TRBJ2-5 | TRBV7-8 | TGTGCCAGCAGCCGTCGCACTAGCGCCTACCAAGAGACCCAGTACTTC | CASSRRTSAYQETQYF
- | - | TRBJ2-4 | TRBV6-1 | TGTGCCAGCTCCTCGGTTGGGGTAAACATTCAGTACTTC | CASSSVGVNIQYF
- | - | TRBJ1-4 | TRBV19 | TGTGCCAGTAGTATCTTCGCAACTAATGAAAAACTGTTTTTT | CASSIFATNEKLFF
- | - | TRBJ1-2 | TRBV30 | TGTGCCTGGAGTTCTTCCCGGGGGGCCGGCTACACCTTC | CAWSSSRGAGYTF
- | - | TRBJ2-7 | TRBV5-1 | TGCGCCAGCAGCTTGGGGGGCGAGTACGAGCAGTACTTC | CASSLGGEYEQYF
- | few | TRBJ2-5 | TRBV15 | TGTGCCACCAGCAGAGATCATGGAAATTTAAAGACCCAGTACTTC | CATSRDHGNLKTQYF
- | - | TRBJ2-2 | TRBV19 | TGTGCCAGTAGCCGCCAGGGACCTACCACCGGGGAGCTGTTTTTT | CASSRQGPTTGELFF
- | few | TRBJ2-3 | TRBV19 | TGTGCCAGTAGTCTCAACCCCGGGGCCTTGTTCGCAGATACGCAGTATTTT | CASSLNPGALFADTQYF
TRBD2 | few | TRBJ2-7 | TRBV24-1 | TGTGCCACCAGGAATCTAGCGGGGTACGAGCAGTACTTC | CATRNLAGYEQYF
- | - | TRBJ1-1 | TRBV7-9 | TGTGCCAGCACCTCCTCATCCACTGAAGCTTTCTTT | CASTSSSTEAFF
TRBD2 | - | TRBJ2-7 | TRBV29-1 | TGCAGCGTTTTAGCGGGATTCAACGAGCAGTACTTC | CSVLAGFNEQYF
- | few | TRBJ2-7 | TRBV27 | TGTGCCAGCGCCTATCCGGGACGAGCCTACGAGCAGTACTTC | CASAYPGRAYEQYF
- | - | TRBJ2-3 | TRBV18 | TGTGCCAGCTCACCGCTAGGGGCGGTTTCTTCTAGCACAGATACGCAGTATTTT | CASSPLGAVSSSTDTQYF
- | - | TRBJ2-1 | TRBV4-1 | TGCGCCAGCAGCCAAGATCCTAACAATGAGCAGTTCTTC | CASSQDPNNEQFF
- | few | TRBJ2-7 | TRBV6-2/TRBV6-3 | TGTGCCAGCAGTTACCCGGCCTACGAGCAGTACTTC | CASSYPAYEQYF
- | - | TRBJ2-1 | TRBV7-9 | TGTGCCAGCAGCTTAACGATGATGGACAATGAGCAGTTCTTC | CASSLTMMDNEQFF
TRBD2 | many | TRBJ2-7 | TRBV20-1 | TGCAGTGCTAGAGATGCCGGGAGGTTCGACTACGAGCAGTACTTC | CSARDAGRFDYEQYF
TRBD2 | - | TRBJ2-1 | TRBV19 | TGTGCCAGTACCCCGGGACTAGCGGGAGTACTTGAGCAGTTCTTC | CASTPGLAGVLEQFF
- | - | TRBJ2-3 | TRBV5-1 | TGCGCCAGCAGCTCGATCGAGAAGGCCCCCACAGATACGCAGTATTTT | CASSSIEKAPTDTQYF
- | few | TRBJ1-5 | TRBV6-1 | TGTGCCAGCACCAACGGGGGGGACCACAATCAGCCCCAGCATTTT | CASTNGGDHNQPQHF
- | - | TRBJ1-1 | TRBV5-1 | TGCGCCAGCAGCTCGGCTCTAGGGTCGAACACTGAAGCTTTCTTT | CASSSALGSNTEAFF
- | - | TRBJ2-3 | TRBV7-9 | TGTGCCAGCAGCCCTCCCGAGGGCGGCCTCACAGATACGCAGTATTTT | CASSPPEGGLTDTQYF
- | - | TRBJ2-1 | TRBV21-1 | TGTGCCAGCGACGCTAGCGAGCGGAATGAGCAGTTCTTC | CASDASERNEQFF
- | - | TRBJ2-7 | TRBV27 | TGTGCCAGCAGCCCTTTGGGCCACGAGCAGTACTTC | CASSPLGHEQYF
- | - | TRBJ2-7 | TRBV12-3/TRBV12-4 | TGTGCCAGCAGTTCAACAGGGTTTTCCTACGAGCAGTACTTC | CASSSTGFSYEQYF
- | - | TRBJ2-1 | TRBV5-1 | TGCGCCAGCAGCTCTGTGCGCGACGGCAATGAGCAGTTCTTC | CASSSVRDGNEQFF
- | - | TRBJ1-1 | TRBV5-1 | TGCGCCAGCAGCTTGGGAGACGGGTGGGGAACTGAAGCTTTCTTT | CASSLGDGWGTEAFF
TRBD1 | few | TRBJ1-1 | TRBV6-1 | TGTGCCAGCAGGGACTGGACAGGGGAGAACACTGAAGCTTTCTTT | CASRDWTGENTEAFF
- | - | TRBJ1-5 | TRBV7-2 | TGTGCCAGCAGCCTTTGGGATCAGCCCCAGCATTTT | CASSLWDQPQHF
TRBD1 | - | TRBJ2-1 | TRBV10-3 | TGTGCCATCAGTGCCGGGACAGGGGACGTCGATGAGCAGTTCTTC | CAISAGTGDVDEQFF
- | - | TRBJ1-5 | TRBV10-2 | TGCGCCACCCGGAGGGGGGTACGACAGCCCCAGCATTTT | CATRRGVRQPQHF
- | few | TRBJ2-7 | TRBV2 | TGTGCCAGCCTAACCGGGACTCGGTACTACGAGCAGTACTTC | CASLTGTRYYEQYF
- | - | TRBJ1-4 | TRBV5-1 | TGCGCCAGCAGTCGGACTGGAGTTGCAACTAATGAAAAACTGTTTTTT | CASSRTGVATNEKLFF
- | - | TRBJ2-2 | TRBV7-3 | TGTGCCAGCAGCTTAACAGGACGCCCGAACACCGGGGAGCTGTTTTTT | CASSLTGRPNTGELFF
TRBD2 | - | TRBJ2-3 | TRBV11-2 | TGTGCCAGCAGCTTAGGTGGGGGGCTAGCGGGCAGCATCACAGATACGCAGTATTTT | CASSLGGGLAGSITDTQYF
- | few | TRBJ2-7 | TRBV7-2 | TGTGCCAGCAGCTTAGGTGGGAGACGTTACGAGCAGTACTTC | CASSLGGRRYEQYF
- | - | TRBJ2-5 | TRBV6-1 | TGTGCCAGCAGTGCGGGATTAGCCGGGGAGACCCAGTACTTC | CASSAGLAGETQYF
TRBD1 | - | TRBJ2-5 | TRBV25-1 | TGTGCCAGCAGTGGACAGGGAACAGAGACCCAGTACTTC | CASSGQGTETQYF
- | - | TRBJ1-2 | TRBV9 | TGTGCCAGCAGCGTAGGGGGGACTCAACTCAACTATGGCTACACCTTC | CASSVGGTQLNYGYTF
- | few | TRBJ1-5 | TRBV12-5 | TGTGCTAGTGGTTTGACAGGTCGAAGCAATCAGCCCCAGCATTTT | CASGLTGRSNQPQHF
- | - | TRBJ2-2 | TRBV4-2 | TGTGCCAGCAGCCAAGGCGGTCCGCCGGGGTCCGGGGAGCTGTTTTTT | CASSQGGPPGSGELFF
TRBD2 | few | TRBJ2-3 | TRBV19 | TGTGCCAGTAGTATAAGCGGGAGGATAGATACGCAGTATTTT | CASSISGRIDTQYF
- | few | TRBJ2-2 | TRBV10-3 | TGTGCCATCAGTGTACGTTTCCAGTTAGACGGGGAGCTGTTTTTT | CAISVRFQLDGELFF
TRBD1 | - | TRBJ1-1 | TRBV11-2 | TGTGCCAGCAGCTTAGTTAGTGGGACAGGGAGGGGGGTTAACACTGAAGCTTTCTTT | CASSLVSGTGRGVNTEAFF
TRBD1 | - | TRBJ2-7 | TRBV5-1 | TGCGCCAGCAGCGGAGACAGGGGGATCTACGAGCAGTACTTC | CASSGDRGIYEQYF
- | few | TRBJ2-7 | TRBV29-1 | TGCAGCGTTGCCAGGGTTGGAGAGCAGTACTTC | CSVARVGEQYF
TRBD2 | - | TRBJ2-4 | TRBV12-3/TRBV12-4 | TGTGCCAGCAGTTTAGAGACTAGCGGGAACAAAAACATTCAGTACTTC | CASSLETSGNKNIQYF
TRBD1 | few | TRBJ1-2 | TRBV29-1 | TGCAGCGTTGAAGATCCCGGGACAGGGAGTGGCTACACCTTC | CSVEDPGTGSGYTF
TRBD1 | few | TRBJ2-1 | TRBV5-1 | TGCGCCAGCAGCCCGGGACAGGGGGCATCCCCCTACAATGAGCAGTTCTTC | CASSPGQGASPYNEQFF
- | - | TRBJ2-3 | TRBV7-9 | TGTGCCAGCAGCGAGGGGCCCAGTAGAGCAGATACGCAGTATTTT | CASSEGPSRADTQYF
TRBD1 | - | TRBJ1-4 | TRBV6-5 | TGTGCCAGCAGTTACTCTCCGGGACAGGGGGCCGGGACTAATGAAAAACTGTTTTTT | CASSYSPGQGAGTNEKLFF
- | few | TRBJ1-4 | TRBV7-9 | TGTGCCAGCAGCTTAGGGGGGAATGAAAAACTGTTTTTT | CASSLGGNEKLFF
TRBD1 | - | TRBJ1-5 | TRBV25-1 | TGTGCCAGCAGTACACCTTCGACAGGGCGCAATCAGCCCCAGCATTTT | CASSTPSTGRNQPQHF
- | many | TRBJ1-1 | TRBV7-2 | TGTGCCAGCAGCTTAGAGCCGTCGGGACGGGACACTGAAGCTTTCTTT | CASSLEPSGRDTEAFF